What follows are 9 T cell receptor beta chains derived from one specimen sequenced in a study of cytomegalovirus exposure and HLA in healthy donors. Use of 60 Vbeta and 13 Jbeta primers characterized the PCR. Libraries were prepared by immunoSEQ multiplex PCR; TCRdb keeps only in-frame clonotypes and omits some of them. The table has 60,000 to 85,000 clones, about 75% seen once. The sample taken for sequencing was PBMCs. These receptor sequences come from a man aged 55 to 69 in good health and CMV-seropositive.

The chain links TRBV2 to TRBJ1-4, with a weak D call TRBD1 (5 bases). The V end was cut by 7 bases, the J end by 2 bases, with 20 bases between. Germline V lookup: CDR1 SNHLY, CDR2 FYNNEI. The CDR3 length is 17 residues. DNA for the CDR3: TGTGCCAGCAAAAAAAACAGTCCCCAGGGTACTAATGAAAAACTGTTTTTT. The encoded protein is CASKKNSPQGTNEKLFF.

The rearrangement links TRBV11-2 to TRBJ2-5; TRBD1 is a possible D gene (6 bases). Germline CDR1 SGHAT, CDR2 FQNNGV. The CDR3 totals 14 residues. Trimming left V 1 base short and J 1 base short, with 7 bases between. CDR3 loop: CASSLVQGQETQYF. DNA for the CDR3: TGTGCCAGCAGCTTAGTACAGGGCCAAGAGACCCAGTACTTC.

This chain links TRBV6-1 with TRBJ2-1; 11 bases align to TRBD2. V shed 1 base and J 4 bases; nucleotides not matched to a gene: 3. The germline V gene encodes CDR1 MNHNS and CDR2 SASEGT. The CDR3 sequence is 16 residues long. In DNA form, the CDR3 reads TGTGCCAGCAGTGAAGGCTGGACTAGCGGGTACAATGAGCAGTTCTTC. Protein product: CASSEGWTSGYNEQFF.

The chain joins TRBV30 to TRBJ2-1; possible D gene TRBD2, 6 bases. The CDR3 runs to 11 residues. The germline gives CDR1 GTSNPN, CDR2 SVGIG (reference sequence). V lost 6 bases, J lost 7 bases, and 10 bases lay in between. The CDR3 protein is CACPAGNEQFF. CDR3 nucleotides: TGTGCCTGCCCCGCGGGGAATGAGCAGTTCTTC.

The CDR3 sequence: CASSLLGLATSYEQYF. The CDR3 nucleotides read TGTGCCAGCAGCCTACTCGGACTAGCGACATCCTACGAGCAGTACTTC. The chain recombines TRBV7-4 with TRBJ2-7; 9 bases map to TRBD2. Per the germline V gene, CDR1 is SGHVT and CDR2 is SQSDAQ. The CDR3 loop spans 16 amino acids. V lost 5 bases and J lost 1; bases outside the gene matches: 9.

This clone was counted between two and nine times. The DNA of the CDR3 is TGCAGCGGCGGAGGGGACTTCCGGTACTTC. It encodes CSGGGDFRYF. The chain carries TRBV29-1 and TRBJ2-5, with D perhaps TRBD2 (6 bases). The CDR3 consists of 10 residues. Germline-derived CDR1 and CDR2 are SQVTM and ANQGSEA. V dropped 7 bases and J dropped 13 bases, with 16 bases sitting between them.

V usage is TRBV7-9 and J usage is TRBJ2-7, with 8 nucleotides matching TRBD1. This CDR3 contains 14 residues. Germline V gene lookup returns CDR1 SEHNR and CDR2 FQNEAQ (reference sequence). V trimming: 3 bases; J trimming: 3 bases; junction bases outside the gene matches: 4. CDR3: CASSFVDRGYEQYF. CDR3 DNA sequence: TGTGCCAGCAGCTTTGTAGACAGGGGCTACGAGCAGTACTTC. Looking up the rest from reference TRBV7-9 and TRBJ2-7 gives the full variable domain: DTGVSQNPRHKITKRGQNVTFRCDPISEHNRLYWYRQTLGQGPEFLTYFQNEAQLEKSRLLSDRFSAERPKGSFSTLEIQRTEQGDSAMYLCASSFVDRGYEQYFGPGTRLTVT.

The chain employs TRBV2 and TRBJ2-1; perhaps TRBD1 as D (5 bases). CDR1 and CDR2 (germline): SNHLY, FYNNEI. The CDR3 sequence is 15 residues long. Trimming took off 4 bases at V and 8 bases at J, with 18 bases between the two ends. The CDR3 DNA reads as TGTGCCAGCAGTGGTCAGGGCACGACTGTTGATGAGCAGTTCTTC. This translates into CASSGQGTTVDEQFF.

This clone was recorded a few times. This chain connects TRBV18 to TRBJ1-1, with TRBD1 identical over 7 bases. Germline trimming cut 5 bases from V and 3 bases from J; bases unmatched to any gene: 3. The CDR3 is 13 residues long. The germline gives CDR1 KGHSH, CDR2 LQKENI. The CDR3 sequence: CASSSTGDTEAFF. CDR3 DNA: TGTGCCAGCTCATCCACAGGGGACACTGAAGCTTTCTTT.